The clone carrying this T cell receptor beta chain has at least ten counts. Its antigen is undetermined. The sample originates from a study of CD8 T cells in ankylosing spondylitis. Study outcomes and limitations: Reactive arthritis synovial fluid and blood previously showed some of these motif variants. Several highly homologous variants formed a TCR beta motif that appeared characteristic of ankylosing spondylitis blood.

Quantitative 5'-RACE with molecular barcodes was used to make the TCR beta libraries. Via MiXCR, TCRdb re-called the 5' RACE reads, giving one row per CDR3 protein. The sample has about 24,000 distinct CDR3 sequences, 10% to 15% seen once. The sample was blood. The sequence was collected from a male donor with ankylosing spondylitis or in good health (not recorded which).

As DNA, the CDR3 is TGTGCCAGCAGCCAAGACCACTCCTACGAGCAGTACTTC. It specifies CASSQDHSYEQYF. The chain has TRBV4-2 and TRBJ2-7; no reliable D call. The germline V and J ends were trimmed by 0 bases and 0 bases, with 3 bases remaining between them. Germline V gene lookup returns CDR1 LGHNA and CDR2 YNFKEQ. The CDR3 is made up of 13 amino acids.